Presented here are 8 T cell receptor beta chains from one specimen sequenced in a study of ipilimumab plus nivolumab after autologous stem cell transplantation. Clones were read by immunoSEQ multiplex PCR, and TCRdb kept only the in-frame ones, dropping some. The table has about 19,000 clones, 81% seen once. Sequences were derived from PBMCs, sampled in a trial of ipilimumab plus nivolumab as post-transplant consolidation. These receptors were taken from a male donor with diffuse large B-cell lymphoma.

This clone has more than one count but fewer than ten. The V gene is TRBV5-1, the J gene TRBJ2-7, with D hard to call. V was pared by 0 bases and J by 3 bases, with 10 bases between. The CDR3 length is 14 residues. CDR1 and CDR2 from the germline V gene are SGHRS and YFSETQ. CDR3 DNA: TGCGCCAGCAGCTTGGTTTCCTCTGTCTACGAGCAGTACTTC. Its translation: CASSLVSSVYEQYF.

This rearrangement joins TRBV6-5 to TRBJ2-5, with D tentatively TRBD2 (6 bases). The germline gives CDR1 MNHEY, CDR2 SVGAGI. The CDR3 has 15 amino acids. Trimming pared 10 bases from V and 4 bases from J, leaving 22 bases between. In DNA, the CDR3 is TGTGCCATCCCATCCGCGGGACTTTCAAGAGAGACCCAGTACTTC. Its translation: CAIPSAGLSRETQYF.

The J gene is TRBJ2-7, the V gene TRBV2; 9 bases align to TRBD2. This CDR3 has 15 residues. With 1 base clipped from V and 6 bases from J, the junction kept 7 bases outside the gene matches. Germline V gene sequence: CDR1 SNHLY, CDR2 FYNNEI. The CDR3 protein is CASSEERGALGEQYF. Here the CDR3 DNA reads TGTGCCAGCAGTGAAGAGCGGGGGGCGTTAGGCGAGCAGTACTTC.

In its sample, this clone was seen once. The chain combines TRBV11-1 with TRBJ1-3; D ambiguous. The V gene lost 6 bases and the J gene lost 0 bases, with 12 bases spanning the gap. The CDR3 is made up of 15 amino acids. Per the germline V gene, CDR1 is SGHAT and CDR2 is FQDESV (reference sequence). The CDR3 reads CASSWTSGSGNTIYF. CDR3 sequence (DNA): TGTGCCAGCAGTTGGACGTCGGGCTCTGGAAACACCATATATTTT.

J is TRBJ1-2 and V is TRBV6-5; D not certain. The germline V and J ends were trimmed by 6 bases and 0 bases, with 14 bases remaining between them. Per germline, CDR1 MNHEY and CDR2 SVGAGI. This CDR3 has 15 amino acids. This chain's CDR3 is CASRTSHSSNYGYTF. CDR3 nucleotides: TGTGCCAGCAGGACTTCGCACAGTTCTAACTATGGCTACACCTTC.

The V gene is TRBV10-3, the J gene TRBJ2-1, with TRBD1 identical over 9 bases. Germline CDR1 is ENHRY and CDR2 is SYGVKD. V gave up 6 bases and J gave up 6 bases; unmatched junction bases: 12. This CDR3 contains 16 residues. CDR3 amino acids: CAISHAGQGRGNEQFF. Here the CDR3 DNA reads TGTGCCATCAGCCACGCGGGACAGGGAAGGGGCAATGAGCAGTTCTTC.

The J gene is TRBJ1-1, the V gene TRBV7-3; D unclear. This CDR3 spans 17 amino acids. Trimming cost V 1 base and J 2 bases, with 17 bases left between them. Germline CDR1 reads SGHTA; CDR2 reads FQGTGA. CDR3 loop: CASSLSPLIFPNTEAFF. CDR3 bases: TGTGCCAGCAGCTTAAGCCCCCTGATCTTCCCAAACACTGAAGCTTTCTTT.

The chain combines TRBV6-6 with TRBJ1-2; D is ambiguous. The length of the CDR3 is 14 residues. Germline V gene data show CDR1 as MNHNY and CDR2 as SVGAGI (reference sequence). V was shortened by 0 bases and J by 2 bases, with 7 bases between the two germline ends. This CDR3 reads CASSYSSTNYGYTF. The CDR3, as DNA: TGTGCCAGCAGTTACTCATCCACAAACTATGGCTACACCTTC.